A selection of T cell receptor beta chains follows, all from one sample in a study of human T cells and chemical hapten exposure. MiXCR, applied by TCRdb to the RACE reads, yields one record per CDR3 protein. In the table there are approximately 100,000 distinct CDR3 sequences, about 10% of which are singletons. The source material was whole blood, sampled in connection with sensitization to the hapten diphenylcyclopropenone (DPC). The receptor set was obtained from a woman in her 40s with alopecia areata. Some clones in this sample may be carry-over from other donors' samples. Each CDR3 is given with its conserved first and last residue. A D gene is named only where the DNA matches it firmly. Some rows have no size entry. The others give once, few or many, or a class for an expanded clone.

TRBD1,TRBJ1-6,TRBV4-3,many,TGCGCCAGCAGCCAAGTGTGGCCCCGGGACAGGTTGTTATCACCCCTCCACTTT,CASSQVWPRDRLLSPLHF
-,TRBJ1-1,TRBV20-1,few,TGCAGTGCTTATGACAGACTCCCAGCTTTCTTT,CSAYDRLPAFF
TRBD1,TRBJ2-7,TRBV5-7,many,TGTGCCAGCAGCCTGATAAAACCGAAGAGGACAGGGGGCGACGAGCAGTACTTC,CASSLIKPKRTGGDEQYF
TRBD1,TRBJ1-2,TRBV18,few,TGTGCCAGCTCACCTGGACAGGGCGAGGGCTACACCTTC,CASSPGQGEGYTF
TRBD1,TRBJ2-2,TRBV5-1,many,TGCGCCAGCAGCATCCGGACAGGGGAGGACGGGGAGCTGTTTTTT,CASSIRTGEDGELFF
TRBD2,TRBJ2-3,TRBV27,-,TGTGCCATCGCCCCTGGGGCGGGAGTTTTCAGAGATACGCAGTATTTT,CAIAPGAGVFRDTQYF
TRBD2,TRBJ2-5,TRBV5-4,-,TGTGCCAGCAGCCCGCCGACTAGCGGGGCCCCCCAGCAGACCCAGTACTTC,CASSPPTSGAPQQTQYF
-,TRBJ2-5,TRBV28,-,TGTGCCAGCATCCCTGGGGGGGCAGGGCAAGAGACCCAGTACTTC,CASIPGGAGQETQYF
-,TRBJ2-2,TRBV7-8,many,TGTGCCAGCAGCACCAGGGGCCTGGAGCTGTTTTTT,CASSTRGLELFF
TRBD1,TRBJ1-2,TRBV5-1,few,TGCGCCAGCAGCCCGGGACAGGGGGCCGGAATAGGATATGGCTACACCTTC,CASSPGQGAGIGYGYTF
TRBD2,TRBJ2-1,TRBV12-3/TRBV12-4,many,TGTGCCAGCAGGTCGACTAGCGGAAGCTCCTACAATGAGCAGTTCTTC,CASRSTSGSSYNEQFF
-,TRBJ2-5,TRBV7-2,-,TGTGCCAGCAGCTTAGATCGGGGGTGGGAGACCCAGTACTTC,CASSLDRGWETQYF
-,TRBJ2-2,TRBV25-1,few,TGTGCCAGCAGTATGAGAGACCCTATCGCCGGGGAGCTGTTTTTT,CASSMRDPIAGELFF
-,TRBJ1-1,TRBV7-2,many,TGTGCCAGCAGCCCATCCAGGAGTAACACTGAAGCTTTCTTT,CASSPSRSNTEAFF
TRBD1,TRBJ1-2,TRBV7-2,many,TGTGCCAGCAGCTTAGTACCACAGGGGGTAAACTATGGCTACACCTTC,CASSLVPQGVNYGYTF
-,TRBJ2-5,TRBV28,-,TGTGCCAGCAGGGTAACGCCCTCACTCCAAGAGACCCAGTACTTC,CASRVTPSLQETQYF
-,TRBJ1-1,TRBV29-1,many,TGCAGCGGTGGAAGGGGACTATCCATCACTGAAGCTTTCTTT,CSGGRGLSITEAFF
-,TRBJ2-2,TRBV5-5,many,TGTGCCAGCATGCCTCGGTCTAGCGCGAACACCGGGGAGCTGTTTTTT,CASMPRSSANTGELFF
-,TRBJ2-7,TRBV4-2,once,TGTGCCAGCAGCCAAGGTCCCTCCGGGCCCCCCTACGAGCAGTACTTC,CASSQGPSGPPYEQYF
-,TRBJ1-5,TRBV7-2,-,TGTGCCAGCAGCCCGGACAGAGATAGCAATCAGCCCCAGCATTTT,CASSPDRDSNQPQHF
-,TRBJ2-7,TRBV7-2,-,TGTGCCAGCAGCCCAAGGGGGGAGGGCTCCTACGAGCAGTACTTC,CASSPRGEGSYEQYF
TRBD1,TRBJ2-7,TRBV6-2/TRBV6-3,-,TGTGCCAGCAGTTACAATGGACAGGGGACCCCCTACGAGCAGTACTTC,CASSYNGQGTPYEQYF
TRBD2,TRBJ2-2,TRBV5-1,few,TGCGCCAGCAGCGTCAGACTAGCGGGAGCCGGGGAGCTGTTTTTT,CASSVRLAGAGELFF
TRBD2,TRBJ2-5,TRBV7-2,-,TGTGCCAGCAGCTTAGGAGCGGGACGTCTGGGAAAGACCCAGTACTTC,CASSLGAGRLGKTQYF
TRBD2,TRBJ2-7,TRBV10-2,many,TGCGCCAGCAGAGGGCCCGGGACTAGCGGGGGCCCGAGCTCCTACGAGCAGTACTTC,CASRGPGTSGGPSSYEQYF
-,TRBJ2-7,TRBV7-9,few,TGTGCCAGCAGCCCCTACACGGGACACCGGTACGAGCAGTACTTC,CASSPYTGHRYEQYF
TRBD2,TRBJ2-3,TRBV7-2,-,TGTGCCAGCAGCCTTAGCGGGAGGCTTAGCACAGATACGCAGTATTTT,CASSLSGRLSTDTQYF
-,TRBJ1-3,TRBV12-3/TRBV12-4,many,TGTGCCAGCAGTAAGGAGGACGCTGGAAACACCATATATTTT,CASSKEDAGNTIYF
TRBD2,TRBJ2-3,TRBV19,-,TGTGCCAGTAGTATGAATAGACTAGCGGGAGGAAGCACAGATACGCAGTATTTT,CASSMNRLAGGSTDTQYF
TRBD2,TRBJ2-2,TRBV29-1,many,TGCAGCGTCAAGACTAGCGGGGGCCCCGTCACCGGGGAGCTGTTTTTT,CSVKTSGGPVTGELFF